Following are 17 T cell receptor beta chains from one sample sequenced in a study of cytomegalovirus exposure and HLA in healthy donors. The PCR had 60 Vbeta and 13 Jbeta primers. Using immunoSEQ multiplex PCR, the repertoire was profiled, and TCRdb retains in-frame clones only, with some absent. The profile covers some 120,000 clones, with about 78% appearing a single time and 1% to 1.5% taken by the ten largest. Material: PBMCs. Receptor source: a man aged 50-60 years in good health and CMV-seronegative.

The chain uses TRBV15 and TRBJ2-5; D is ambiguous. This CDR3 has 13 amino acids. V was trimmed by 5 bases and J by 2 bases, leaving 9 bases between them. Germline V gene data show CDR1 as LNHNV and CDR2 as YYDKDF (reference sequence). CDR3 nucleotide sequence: TGTGCCACCAGCTTTCAGATTCAAGAGACCCAGTACTTC. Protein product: CATSFQIQETQYF.

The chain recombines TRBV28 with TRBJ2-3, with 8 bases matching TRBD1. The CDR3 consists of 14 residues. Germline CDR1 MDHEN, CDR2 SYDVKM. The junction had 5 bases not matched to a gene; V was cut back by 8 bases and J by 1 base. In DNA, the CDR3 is TGTGCCAGCTATGACAGGGGAGGCACAGATACGCAGTATTTT. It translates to CASYDRGGTDTQYF.

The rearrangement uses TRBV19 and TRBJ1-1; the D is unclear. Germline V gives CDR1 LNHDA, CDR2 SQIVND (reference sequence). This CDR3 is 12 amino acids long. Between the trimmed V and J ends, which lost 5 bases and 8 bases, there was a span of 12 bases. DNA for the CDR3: TGTGCCAGTAGTCCGCGCGGCTCAGAAGCTTTCTTT. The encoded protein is CASSPRGSEAFF.

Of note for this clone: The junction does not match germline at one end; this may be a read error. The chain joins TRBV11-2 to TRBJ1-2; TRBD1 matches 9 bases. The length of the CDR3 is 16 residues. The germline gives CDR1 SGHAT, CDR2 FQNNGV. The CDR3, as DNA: TGTGCCAGCAGCTTAGGCCGGGACAGGGACCTCTATGGCTGCACCTTC. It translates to CASSLGRDRDLYGCTF.

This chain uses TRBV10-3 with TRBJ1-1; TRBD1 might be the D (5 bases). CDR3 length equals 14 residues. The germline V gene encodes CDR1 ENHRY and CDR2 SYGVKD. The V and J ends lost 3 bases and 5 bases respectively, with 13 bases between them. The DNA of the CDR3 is TGTGCCATCAGTGACGACAGAATGGAGACTGAAGCTTTCTTT. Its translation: CAISDDRMETEAFF.

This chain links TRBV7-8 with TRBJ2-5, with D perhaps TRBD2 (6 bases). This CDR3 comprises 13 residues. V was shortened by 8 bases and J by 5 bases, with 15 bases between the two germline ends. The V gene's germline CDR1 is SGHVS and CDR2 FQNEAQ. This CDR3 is CASRRGLAETQYF. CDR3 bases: TGTGCCAGCCGCCGGGGACTCGCGGAGACCCAGTACTTC.

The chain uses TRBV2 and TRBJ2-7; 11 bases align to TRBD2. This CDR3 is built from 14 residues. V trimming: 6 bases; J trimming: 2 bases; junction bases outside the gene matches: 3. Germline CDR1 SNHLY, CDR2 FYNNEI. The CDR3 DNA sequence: TGTGCCAGCAGAACTAGCGGGGGTACCTACGAGCAGTACTTC. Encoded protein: CASRTSGGTYEQYF.

The CDR3 nucleotides read TGTGCCAGCAGCTTAGGGACTAGCGGACTCACAGATACGCAGTATTTT. It translates to CASSLGTSGLTDTQYF. The V gene is TRBV2, the J gene TRBJ2-3; 11 bases are a match to TRBD2. The CDR3 runs 16 residues. Germline-derived CDR1 and CDR2 are SNHLY and FYNNEI. V lost 6 bases, J lost 2 bases, and 7 bases stayed unmatched.

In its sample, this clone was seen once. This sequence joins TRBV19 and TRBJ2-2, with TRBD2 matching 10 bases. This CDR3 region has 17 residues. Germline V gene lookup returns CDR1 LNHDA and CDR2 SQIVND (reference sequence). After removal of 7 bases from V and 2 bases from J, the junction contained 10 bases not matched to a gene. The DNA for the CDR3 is TGTGCCAGTACCCCTCGGGCTAGCGGGGGCAACACCGGGGAGCTGTTTTTT. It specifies CASTPRASGGNTGELFF.

The CDR3 DNA reads TGTGCCAGCTCACCAAGCCGGGAGACCCAGTACTTC. Translated, it gives CASSPSRETQYF. This chain connects TRBV18 to TRBJ2-5; D not certain. CDR3 length: 12 residues. CDR1 is KGHSH, CDR2 LQKENI, per germline. Trimming cost V 2 bases and J 5 bases, with 6 bases left between them.

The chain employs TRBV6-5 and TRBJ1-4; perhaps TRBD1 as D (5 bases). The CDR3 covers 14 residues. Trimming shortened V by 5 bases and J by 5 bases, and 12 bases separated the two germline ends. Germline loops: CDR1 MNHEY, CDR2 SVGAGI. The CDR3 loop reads CASSRQQFNEKLFF. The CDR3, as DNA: TGTGCCAGCAGTCGACAGCAATTCAATGAAAAACTGTTTTTT.

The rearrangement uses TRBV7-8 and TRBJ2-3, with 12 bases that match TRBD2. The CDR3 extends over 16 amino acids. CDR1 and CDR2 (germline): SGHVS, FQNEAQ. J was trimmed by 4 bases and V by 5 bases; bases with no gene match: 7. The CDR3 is CASSPNRLAGADTQYF. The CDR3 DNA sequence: TGTGCCAGCAGCCCAAATCGACTAGCGGGAGCAGATACGCAGTATTTT. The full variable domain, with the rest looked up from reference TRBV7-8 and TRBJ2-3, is GAGVSQSPRYKVAKRGQDVALRCDPISGHVSLFWYQQALGQGPEFLTYFQNEAQLDKSGLPSDRFFAERPEGSVSTLKIQRTQQEDSAVYLCASSPNRLAGADTQYFGPGTRLTVL.

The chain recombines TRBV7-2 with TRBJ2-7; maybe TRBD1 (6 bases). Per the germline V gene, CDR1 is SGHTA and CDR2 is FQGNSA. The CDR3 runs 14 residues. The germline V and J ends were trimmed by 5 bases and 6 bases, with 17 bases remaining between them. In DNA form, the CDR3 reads TGTGCCAGCAGCCCAATCCGGGACACCTTCGAGCAGTACTTC. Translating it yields CASSPIRDTFEQYF.

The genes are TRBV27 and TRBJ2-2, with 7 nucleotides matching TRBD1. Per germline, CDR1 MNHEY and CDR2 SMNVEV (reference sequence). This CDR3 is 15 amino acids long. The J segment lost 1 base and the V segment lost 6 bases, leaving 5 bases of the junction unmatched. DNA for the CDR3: TGTGCCAGCAGCAAGGGACAGCTGAACACCGGGGAGCTGTTTTTT. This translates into CASSKGQLNTGELFF.

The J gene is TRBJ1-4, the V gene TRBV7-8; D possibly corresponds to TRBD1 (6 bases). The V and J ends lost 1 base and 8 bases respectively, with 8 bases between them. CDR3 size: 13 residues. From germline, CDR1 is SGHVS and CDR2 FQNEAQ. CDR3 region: CASSLEQGEKLFF. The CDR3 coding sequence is TGTGCCAGCAGCTTAGAGCAGGGGGAAAAACTGTTTTTT.

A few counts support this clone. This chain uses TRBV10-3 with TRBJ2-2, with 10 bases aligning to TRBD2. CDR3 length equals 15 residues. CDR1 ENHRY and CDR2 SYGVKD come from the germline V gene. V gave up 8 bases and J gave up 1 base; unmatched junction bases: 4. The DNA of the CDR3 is TGTGCCATCCTAGCGGGAGTGGGGAACACCGGGGAGCTGTTTTTT. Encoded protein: CAILAGVGNTGELFF.

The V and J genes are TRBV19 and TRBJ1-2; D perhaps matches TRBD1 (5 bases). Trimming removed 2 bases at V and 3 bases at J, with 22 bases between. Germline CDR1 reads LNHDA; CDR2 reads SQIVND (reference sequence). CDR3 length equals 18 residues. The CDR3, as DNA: TGTGCCAGTAGTATAAGGAGTAGTGCCGGGGGTTTTGACTATGGCTACACCTTC. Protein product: CASSIRSSAGGFDYGYTF.